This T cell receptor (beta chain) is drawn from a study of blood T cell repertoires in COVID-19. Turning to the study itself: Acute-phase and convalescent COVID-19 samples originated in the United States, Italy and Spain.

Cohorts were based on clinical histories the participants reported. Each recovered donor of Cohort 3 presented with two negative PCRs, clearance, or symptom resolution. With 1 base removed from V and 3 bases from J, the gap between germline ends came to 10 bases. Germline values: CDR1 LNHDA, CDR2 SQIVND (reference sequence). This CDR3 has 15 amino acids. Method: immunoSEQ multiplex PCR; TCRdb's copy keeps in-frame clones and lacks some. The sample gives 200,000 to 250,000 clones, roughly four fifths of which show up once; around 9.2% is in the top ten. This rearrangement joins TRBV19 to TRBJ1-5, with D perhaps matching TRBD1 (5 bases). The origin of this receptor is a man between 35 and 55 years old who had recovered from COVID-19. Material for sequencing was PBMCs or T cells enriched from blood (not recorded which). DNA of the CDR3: TGTGCCAGTAGTATAGGGGGCCTTAACAATCAGCCCCAGCATTTT. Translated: CASSIGGLNNQPQHF.